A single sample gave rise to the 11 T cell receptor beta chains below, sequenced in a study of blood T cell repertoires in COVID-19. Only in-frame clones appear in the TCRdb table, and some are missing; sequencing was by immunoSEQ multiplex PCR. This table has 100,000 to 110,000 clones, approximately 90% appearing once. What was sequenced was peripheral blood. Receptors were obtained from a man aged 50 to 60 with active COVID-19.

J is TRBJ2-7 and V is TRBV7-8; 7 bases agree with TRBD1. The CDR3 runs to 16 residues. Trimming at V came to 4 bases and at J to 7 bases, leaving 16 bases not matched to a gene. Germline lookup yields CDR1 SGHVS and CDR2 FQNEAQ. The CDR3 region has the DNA TGTGCCAGCAGCTCCAAAATCGACAGGACAGGCGGGGAGCAGTACTTC. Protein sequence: CASSSKIDRTGGEQYF.

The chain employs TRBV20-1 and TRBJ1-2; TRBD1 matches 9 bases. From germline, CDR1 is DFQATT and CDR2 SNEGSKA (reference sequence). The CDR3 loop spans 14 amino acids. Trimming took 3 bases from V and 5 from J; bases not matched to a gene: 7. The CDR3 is CSASRGTGLYGYTF. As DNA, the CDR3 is TGCAGTGCTAGTCGAGGGACAGGGTTGTATGGCTACACCTTC.

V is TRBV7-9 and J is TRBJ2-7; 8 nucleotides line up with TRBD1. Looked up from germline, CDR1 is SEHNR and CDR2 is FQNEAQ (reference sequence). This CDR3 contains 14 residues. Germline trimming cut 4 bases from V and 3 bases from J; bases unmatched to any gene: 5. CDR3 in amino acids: CASSSSRGLYEQYF. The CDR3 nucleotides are TGTGCCAGCAGCTCGAGCAGGGGGCTCTACGAGCAGTACTTC. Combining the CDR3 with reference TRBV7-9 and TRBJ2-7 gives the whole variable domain DTGVSQNPRHKITKRGQNVTFRCDPISEHNRLYWYRQTLGQGPEFLTYFQNEAQLEKSRLLSDRFSAERPKGSFSTLEIQRTEQGDSAMYLCASSSSRGLYEQYFGPGTRLTVT.

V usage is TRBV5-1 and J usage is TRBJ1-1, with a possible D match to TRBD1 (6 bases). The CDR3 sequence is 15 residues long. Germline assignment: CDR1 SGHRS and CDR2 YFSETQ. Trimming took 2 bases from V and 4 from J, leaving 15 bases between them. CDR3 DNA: TGCGCCAGCAGCTTCATGGGGGCAGGTGTCACTGAAGCTTTCTTT. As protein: CASSFMGAGVTEAFF.

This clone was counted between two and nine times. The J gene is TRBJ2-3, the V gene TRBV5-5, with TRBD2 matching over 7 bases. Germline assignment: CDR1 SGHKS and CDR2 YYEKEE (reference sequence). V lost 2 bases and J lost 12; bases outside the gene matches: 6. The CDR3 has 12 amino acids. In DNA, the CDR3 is TGTGCCAGCAGCTTCGGACTAGGGGCCCAGTATTTT. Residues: CASSFGLGAQYF.

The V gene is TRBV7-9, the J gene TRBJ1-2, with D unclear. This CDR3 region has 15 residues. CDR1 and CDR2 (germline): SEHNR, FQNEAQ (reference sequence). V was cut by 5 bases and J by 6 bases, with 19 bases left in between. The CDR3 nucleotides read TGTGCCAGCAGCCCTCTCCCCGCAGCGTCCAATGGCTACACCTTC. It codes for CASSPLPAASNGYTF.

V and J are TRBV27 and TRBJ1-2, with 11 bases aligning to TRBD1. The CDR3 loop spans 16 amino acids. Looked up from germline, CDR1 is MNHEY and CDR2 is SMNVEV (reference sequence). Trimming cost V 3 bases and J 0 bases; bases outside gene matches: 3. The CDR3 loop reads CASSFWGQGANYGYTF. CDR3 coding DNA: TGTGCCAGCAGTTTTTGGGGACAGGGGGCTAACTATGGCTACACCTTC.

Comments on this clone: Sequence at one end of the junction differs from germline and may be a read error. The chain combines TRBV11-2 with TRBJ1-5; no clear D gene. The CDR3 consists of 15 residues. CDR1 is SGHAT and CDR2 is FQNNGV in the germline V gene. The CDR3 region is CASSLGYSPNQPQHF. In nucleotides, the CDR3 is TGTGCCAGCAGCTTAGGGTACAGCCCAAATCAACCCCAGCATTTT.

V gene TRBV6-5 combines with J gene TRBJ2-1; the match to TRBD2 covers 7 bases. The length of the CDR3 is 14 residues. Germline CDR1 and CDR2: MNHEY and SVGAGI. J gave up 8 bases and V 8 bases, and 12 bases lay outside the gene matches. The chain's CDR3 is CASGSSGVKDEQFF. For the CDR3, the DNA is TGTGCCAGCGGTTCCAGCGGGGTCAAGGATGAGCAGTTCTTC.

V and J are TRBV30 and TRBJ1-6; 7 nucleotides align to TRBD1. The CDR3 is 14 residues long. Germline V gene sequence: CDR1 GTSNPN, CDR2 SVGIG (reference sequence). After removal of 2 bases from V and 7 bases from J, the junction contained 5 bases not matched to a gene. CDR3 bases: TGTGCCTGGAGTTTTACAGGGGCAAATTCACCCCTCCACTTT. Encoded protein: CAWSFTGANSPLHF.

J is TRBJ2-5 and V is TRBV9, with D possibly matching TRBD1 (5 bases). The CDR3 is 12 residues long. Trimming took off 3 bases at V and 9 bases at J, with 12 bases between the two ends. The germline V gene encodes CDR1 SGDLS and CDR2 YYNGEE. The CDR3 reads CASSANQGPQYF. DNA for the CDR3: TGTGCCAGCAGCGCCAATCAGGGTCCCCAGTACTTC.